Listed below are T cell receptor beta chains from one sample, sequenced in a study of cytomegalovirus exposure and HLA in healthy donors. Sequencing used immunoSEQ multiplex PCR; TCRdb keeps in-frame clones, though not all of them. The sample shows 150,000 or so clones, around four fifths of them seen only once. Sequencing used PBMCs. These receptors came from a man aged 25 to 40 in good health and CMV-seropositive. Each CDR3 is given with its conserved first and last residue. A D gene is named only where the DNA matches it firmly. Clone size, where shown, is once, few, many, or a class for clones that have expanded.

CDR3 protein	CDR3 DNA	J gene	V gene	clone size	D gene
CASSPSGQLNSPLHF	TGTGCCAGCAGCCCATCAGGACAGCTTAATTCACCCCTCCACTTT	TRBJ1-6	TRBV7-2	.	.
CASSLTGKDSEAFF	TGCGCCAGCAGCCTGACGGGGAAGGATTCTGAAGCTTTCTTT	TRBJ1-1	TRBV10-1	.	.
CASSPSPHGGTGELFF	TGTGCCAGCAGCCCGTCACCCCACGGGGGGACCGGGGAGCTGTTTTTT	TRBJ2-2	TRBV7-2	.	TRBD2
CASSLAAGISNQPQHF	TGTGCCAGCAGCTTGGCCGCCGGGATCAGCAATCAGCCCCAGCATTTT	TRBJ1-5	TRBV5-5	.	.
CASSMTGNTGELFF	TGTGCCAGCAGCATGACAGGGAACACCGGGGAGCTGTTTTTT	TRBJ2-2	TRBV7-3	.	.
CAWSWTSGGANEQFF	TGTGCCTGGAGTTGGACTAGCGGGGGGGCCAATGAGCAGTTCTTC	TRBJ2-1	TRBV30	.	TRBD2
CASSYNSYEQYF	TGTGCCAGCAGTTATAACAGCTACGAGCAGTACTTC	TRBJ2-7	TRBV27	few	.
CASSIEAGDQPQHF	TGTGCCAGTAGTATCGAGGCAGGGGATCAGCCCCAGCATTTT	TRBJ1-5	TRBV19	.	.
CASSHEGALATEAFF	TGTGCCAGCAGCCATGAAGGGGCCCTGGCCACTGAAGCTTTCTTT	TRBJ1-1	TRBV14	.	.
CASSPAGQNQPQHF	TGTGCCAGCTCACCGGCGGGACAGAATCAGCCCCAGCATTTT	TRBJ1-5	TRBV18	.	TRBD1
CASSFQGKNTEAFF	TGTGCCAGCAGCTTCCAGGGAAAGAACACTGAAGCTTTCTTT	TRBJ1-1	TRBV5-5	.	.
CASSTVPPGLSSYNSPLHF	TGCGCCAGCAGCACTGTGCCGCCGGGACTCAGCTCCTATAATTCACCCCTCCACTTT	TRBJ1-6	TRBV5-1	.	.
CASSRGSRTNEKLFF	TGCGCCAGCAGCAGGGGATCTCGAACTAATGAAAAACTGTTTTTT	TRBJ1-4	TRBV4-1	.	.
CASSQARGSNQPQHF	TGCGCCAGCAGCCAAGCGCGAGGGAGCAATCAGCCCCAGCATTTT	TRBJ1-5	TRBV4-3	once	.
CASSQGGGGQQETQYF	TGCGCCAGCAGCCAAGGGGGGGGAGGGCAGCAAGAGACCCAGTACTTC	TRBJ2-5	TRBV4-3	.	TRBD2
CASRLGGGKRFGHNSPLHF	TGTGCAAGTCGCCTAGGGGGCGGGAAAAGGTTCGGGCATAATTCACCCCTCCACTTT	TRBJ1-6	TRBV12-2	.	.
CASSRPGGNTEAFF	TGTGCCAGCAGCCGTCCGGGTGGGAACACTGAAGCTTTCTTT	TRBJ1-1	TRBV7-2	once	.
CASSFGAGGYYSGNTIYF	TGTGCCAGCAGCTTTGGTGCAGGGGGCTATTACTCTGGAAACACCATATATTTT	TRBJ1-3	TRBV5-4	.	TRBD1
CASSYQASETQYF	TGTGCCAGCAGTTACCAGGCTTCAGAGACCCAGTACTTC	TRBJ2-5	TRBV6-5	.	.
CASSGGGSYNEQFF	TGTGCCAGTAGTGGCGGGGGCTCCTACAATGAGCAGTTCTTC	TRBJ2-1	TRBV19	.	TRBD2
CASSMGQIEAFF	TGTGCCAGTAGTATGGGACAAATTGAAGCTTTCTTT	TRBJ1-1	TRBV19	.	.
CASSLRPGSFATEAFF	TGTGCCAGCAGTTTAAGACCCGGGTCCTTCGCCACTGAAGCTTTCTTT	TRBJ1-1	TRBV27	.	.
CASSPTRLAGAYEQYF	TGTGCCAGCAGCCCAACCCGCCTAGCGGGGGCCTACGAGCAGTACTTC	TRBJ2-7	TRBV7-2	.	TRBD2
CASSLAFAGSYGYTF	TGTGCCAGCAGCTTGGCCTTCGCAGGTAGCTATGGCTACACCTTC	TRBJ1-2	TRBV5-4	.	.
CASSPPQGDYTGELFF	TGTGCCAGCTCACCGCCGCAGGGGGATTACACCGGGGAGCTGTTTTTT	TRBJ2-2	TRBV18	few	TRBD1
CASTGTGGPHAHGYTF	TGTGCCAGCACCGGGACAGGGGGGCCCCATGCGCATGGCTACACCTTC	TRBJ1-2	TRBV27	once	TRBD1
CASRDNSPLHF	TGTGCCAGCAGGGATAATTCACCCCTCCACTTT	TRBJ1-6	TRBV19	.	.
CASSLVSLGPVNEQFF	TGTGCCAGCAGCTTGGTGTCGTTGGGGCCGGTGAATGAGCAGTTCTTC	TRBJ2-1	TRBV5-4	.	.
CASSSPGGPLTAFF	TGTGCCAGCAGTTCCCCAGGGGGGCCTCTGACTGCTTTCTTT	TRBJ1-1	TRBV28	.	TRBD1
CASSHEGYNSPLHF	TGCGCCAGCAGCCATGAGGGTTATAATTCACCCCTCCACTTT	TRBJ1-6	TRBV4-1	many	.
CSARQGNGYTF	TGCAGTGCTAGACAGGGGAATGGCTACACCTTC	TRBJ1-2	TRBV20-1	.	.
CASSSTGSTGELFF	TGTGCCAGCAGTTCGACAGGGTCTACCGGGGAGCTGTTTTTT	TRBJ2-2	TRBV2	.	TRBD1
CASSSQETQYF	TGTGCCAGCAGCTCTCAAGAGACCCAGTACTTC	TRBJ2-5	TRBV7-6	once	.
CASSLGDRDLPGDGYTF	TGTGCCAGCAGCTTAGGGGACAGGGACCTTCCCGGGGATGGCTACACCTTC	TRBJ1-2	TRBV7-3	.	TRBD1
CASSLYGGLDGANVLTF	TGTGCCAGCAGCTTATACGGGGGGCTGGATGGGGCCAACGTCCTGACTTTC	TRBJ2-6	TRBV7-9	.	.
CASSDTPTGGSNQPQHF	TGTGCCAGCTCAGACACCCCGACAGGGGGTAGCAATCAGCCCCAGCATTTT	TRBJ1-5	TRBV7-2	.	TRBD1
CASTVAGGAYYEQYF	TGTGCCAGTACCGTAGCGGGGGGGGCATACTACGAGCAGTACTTC	TRBJ2-7	TRBV19	.	TRBD2
CASSPGQGDHTEAFF	TGCGCCAGCAGCCCCGGACAGGGGGACCACACTGAAGCTTTCTTT	TRBJ1-1	TRBV4-1	.	TRBD1
CASGLGQNTEAFF	TGTGCTAGTGGTTTGGGACAGAACACTGAAGCTTTCTTT	TRBJ1-1	TRBV12-5	few	.
CASSVGDRKTYEQYF	TGTGCCAGCAGCGTCGGCGACAGGAAAACCTACGAGCAGTACTTC	TRBJ2-7	TRBV9	.	.
CASSLGGGEAYNEQFF	TGTGCCAGCAGCTTAGGGGGCGGGGAAGCTTACAATGAGCAGTTCTTC	TRBJ2-1	TRBV7-9	.	.
CASSHTSGPYNEQFF	TGCGCCAGCAGTCATACTAGCGGACCTTACAATGAGCAGTTCTTC	TRBJ2-1	TRBV10-1	.	TRBD2
CASERGARETQYF	TGTGCCTCTGAGCGGGGGGCCAGGGAGACCCAGTACTTC	TRBJ2-5	TRBV30	.	TRBD2
CSVAGGSSYGYTF	TGCAGCGTTGCGGGGGGCTCTAGCTATGGCTACACCTTC	TRBJ1-2	TRBV29-1	.	.
CASSELSTGYNEQFF	TGTGCCAGCAGCGAACTTTCGACAGGCTACAATGAGCAGTTCTTC	TRBJ2-1	TRBV7-9	.	.
CASSPQGNTEAFF	TGTGCCAGCAGTCCACAGGGGAACACTGAAGCTTTCTTT	TRBJ1-1	TRBV2	once	.
CATSRGTGNQPQHF	TGTGCCACCAGCAGAGGGACAGGGAATCAGCCCCAGCATTTT	TRBJ1-5	TRBV15	.	TRBD1
CASSLQRDRPYNEQFF	TGTGCCAGCAGTCTCCAGCGGGACAGGCCCTACAATGAGCAGTTCTTC	TRBJ2-1	TRBV7-3	.	.
CASSDEVSTEAFF	TGTGCCAGCAGTGATGAGGTGAGCACTGAAGCTTTCTTT	TRBJ1-1	TRBV2	.	.
CSGGQSTEAFF	TGCAGCGGGGGACAGTCCACTGAAGCTTTCTTT	TRBJ1-1	TRBV29-1	.	TRBD1
CASSPPLQGGYGYTF	TGTGCCAGCTCACCCCCCCTACAGGGAGGGTATGGCTACACCTTC	TRBJ1-2	TRBV18	.	.
CASSPIQGQGWGETQYF	TGTGCCAGCAGCCCGATTCAAGGACAGGGGTGGGGAGAGACCCAGTACTTC	TRBJ2-5	TRBV4-2	.	TRBD1
CASSYSGQGSYEQYF	TGTGCCAGCAGTTACTCGGGACAGGGATCCTACGAGCAGTACTTC	TRBJ2-7	TRBV6-5	.	TRBD1
CASSGDSQETQYF	TGCGCCAGCAGCGGGGACAGTCAAGAGACCCAGTACTTC	TRBJ2-5	TRBV5-1	.	TRBD1
CASSGTTAANYGYTF	TGTGCCAGCAGCGGAACGACAGCCGCTAACTATGGCTACACCTTC	TRBJ1-2	TRBV9	.	.
CASKGGGELFF	TGTGCCAGCAAAGGGGGCGGGGAGCTGTTTTTT	TRBJ2-2	TRBV6-1	.	.
CASSQTGGWNEKLFF	TGCGCCAGCAGCCAAACAGGGGGTTGGAATGAAAAACTGTTTTTT	TRBJ1-4	TRBV4-3	.	TRBD1
CASSQPGLAGGPTSPDTQYF	TGCGCCAGCAGCCAACCGGGACTAGCGGGGGGACCTACCTCCCCAGATACGCAGTATTTT	TRBJ2-3	TRBV4-1	.	TRBD2